This T cell receptor beta chain was documented in a study of T cells in Graves' hyperthyroidism and ophthalmopathy. It was considered stable Graves' hyperthyroidism when ophthalmopathy did not progress within 18 months. Hyperthyroidism patients were newly diagnosed, had disease duration under 2 months, and were aged 18 to 65 years. This clonotype was observed many times. Regions amplified from RNA transcripts were the TCR beta CDR3 regions. First-round RT-PCR targeting the TCR CDR3 was performed with the HTBI primer set. One entry per CDR3 protein results from TCRdb running MiXCR on the multiplex PCR reads. The sample records approximately 590,000 distinct CDR3 sequences, around 42% being singletons. CDR1 and CDR2 (germline): SGHVS, FNYEAQ. This CDR3 contains 13 residues. V was pared by 5 bases and J by 3 bases, with 11 bases between.

Sequenced: peripheral blood or thyroid tissue (not recorded which). The chain links TRBV7-6 to TRBJ2-7; D is unclear. The clonotype comes from a woman aged 18-35 years with Graves' hyperthyroidism. The CDR3 bases are TGTGCCAGCAGCCCCTTGGATCACTACGAGCAGTACTTC. This translates into CASSPLDHYEQYF.